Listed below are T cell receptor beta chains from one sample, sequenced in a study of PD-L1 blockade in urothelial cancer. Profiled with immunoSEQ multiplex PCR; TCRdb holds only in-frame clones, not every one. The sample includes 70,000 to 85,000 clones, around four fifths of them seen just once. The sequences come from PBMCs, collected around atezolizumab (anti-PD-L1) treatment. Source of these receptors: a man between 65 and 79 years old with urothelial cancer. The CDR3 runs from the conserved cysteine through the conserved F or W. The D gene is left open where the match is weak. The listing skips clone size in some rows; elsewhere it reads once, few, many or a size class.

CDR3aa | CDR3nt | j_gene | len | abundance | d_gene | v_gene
CASSSGRRNTGELFF | TGTGCCAGTAGCAGCGGGAGGCGGAACACCGGGGAGCTGTTTTTT | TRBJ2-2 | 15 | NA | TRBD2 | TRBV19
CASSLLGTGGSEQYF | TGTGCCAGCAGCTTGCTGGGGACAGGGGGTAGCGAGCAGTACTTC | TRBJ2-7 | 15 | NA | TRBD1 | TRBV5-6
CASSQETALFREQYF | TGCGCCAGCAGCCAAGAGACAGCACTCTTCCGTGAGCAGTACTTC | TRBJ2-7 | 15 | NA | NA | TRBV4-1
CASSLGQGTSGSSTGELFF | TGTGCCAGCAGCTTGGGGCAAGGGACTAGCGGGAGCAGCACCGGGGAGCTGTTTTTT | TRBJ2-2 | 19 | NA | TRBD2 | TRBV5-8
CASSPRTGGDTEAFF | TGTGCCAGCAGTCCACGGACAGGGGGTGACACTGAAGCTTTCTTT | TRBJ1-1 | 15 | NA | TRBD1 | TRBV27
CASSRGLAGILQETQYF | TGTGCCAGCAGCCGAGGGCTAGCGGGGATACTCCAAGAGACCCAGTACTTC | TRBJ2-5 | 17 | NA | TRBD2 | TRBV5-6
CASSVTPTSGSSYNEQFF | TGTGCCAGCAGCGTAACCCCGACTAGCGGGAGCTCCTACAATGAGCAGTTCTTC | TRBJ2-1 | 18 | NA | TRBD2 | TRBV9
CAVSLTGGRGYTF | TGTGCCGTATCCCTCACAGGGGGTCGTGGCTACACCTTC | TRBJ1-2 | 13 | NA | TRBD1 | TRBV30
CASSLGTVSNQPQHF | TGTGCCAGCTCCCTCGGGACAGTTAGCAATCAGCCCCAGCATTTT | TRBJ1-5 | 15 | NA | TRBD1 | TRBV18
CASGSAVGTNEKLFF | TGTGCTAGTGGTTCCGCGGTCGGAACTAATGAAAAACTGTTTTTT | TRBJ1-4 | 15 | NA | NA | TRBV12-5
CASSQLRARTEAFF | TGTGCCAGCAGTCAGCTCAGGGCTAGGACTGAAGCTTTCTTT | TRBJ1-1 | 14 | NA | NA | TRBV6-5
CASSRDRGRNTIYF | TGTGCCAGCAGTCGGGACAGGGGGAGAAACACCATATATTTT | TRBJ1-3 | 14 | NA | TRBD1 | TRBV5-4
CASSVAPSPTGELFF | TGTGCCAGCAGCGTAGCTCCGAGTCCCACCGGGGAGCTGTTTTTT | TRBJ2-2 | 15 | NA | NA | TRBV9
CASSLVSEVNTGELFF | TGTGCCAGCAGCTTAGTTAGCGAAGTGAACACCGGGGAGCTGTTTTTT | TRBJ2-2 | 16 | NA | NA | TRBV11-2
CASSLIKGASTDTQYF | TGTGCCAGCAGCTTAATCAAAGGGGCTAGCACAGATACGCAGTATTTT | TRBJ2-3 | 16 | NA | NA | TRBV13
CAWSVRRTSGTTGGTDTQYF | TGTGCCTGGAGTGTACGAAGGACTAGCGGTACCACGGGGGGCACAGATACGCAGTATTTT | TRBJ2-3 | 20 | NA | TRBD2 | TRBV30
CASSASEAPNEQFF | TGTGCCAGCAGTGCAAGTGAAGCACCAAATGAGCAGTTCTTC | TRBJ2-1 | 14 | once | NA | TRBV6-4
CASSPRQEINYGYTF | TGTGCCAGCAGCCCAAGACAGGAGATCAACTATGGCTACACCTTC | TRBJ1-2 | 15 | NA | NA | TRBV28
CASRPAPYNEQFF | TGTGCCAGTCGGCCAGCGCCCTACAATGAGCAGTTCTTC | TRBJ2-1 | 13 | NA | NA | TRBV19
CASSTTGRVNEKLFF | TGTGCCAGCAGCACCACAGGGAGGGTTAATGAAAAACTGTTTTTT | TRBJ1-4 | 15 | NA | NA | TRBV27
CASSIDPGHRSYNEQFF | TGTGCCAGTAGTATAGATCCCGGACACCGCTCCTACAATGAGCAGTTCTTC | TRBJ2-1 | 17 | NA | NA | TRBV19
CATRGGEHQPQHF | TGTGCCACCCGCGGAGGGGAGCATCAGCCCCAGCATTTT | TRBJ1-5 | 13 | NA | NA | TRBV7-8